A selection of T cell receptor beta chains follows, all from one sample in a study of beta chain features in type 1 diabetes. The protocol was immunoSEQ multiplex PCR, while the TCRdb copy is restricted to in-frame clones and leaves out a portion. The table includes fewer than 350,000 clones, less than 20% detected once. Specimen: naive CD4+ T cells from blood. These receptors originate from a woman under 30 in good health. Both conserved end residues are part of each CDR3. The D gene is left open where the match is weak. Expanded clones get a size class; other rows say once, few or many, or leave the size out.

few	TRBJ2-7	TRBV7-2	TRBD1	CASSLVQGIYEQYF	TGTGCCAGCAGCTTAGTACAGGGGATCTACGAGCAGTACTTC
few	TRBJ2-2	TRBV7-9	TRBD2	CASSLYTSEPGELFF	TGTGCCAGCAGCTTATACACTAGCGAACCCGGGGAGCTGTTTTTT
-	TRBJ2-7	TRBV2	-	CASNGDGLYEQYF	TGTGCCAGCAATGGAGACGGGTTATACGAGCAGTACTTC
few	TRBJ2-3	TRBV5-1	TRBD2	CASSYGTSGGDTQYF	TGCGCCAGCAGCTACGGGACTAGCGGGGGCGATACGCAGTATTTT
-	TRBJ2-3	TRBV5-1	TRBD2	CASSLRGGDTQYF	TGCGCCAGCAGCTTACGGGGAGGGGATACGCAGTATTTT
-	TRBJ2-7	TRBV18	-	CASSPGSYEQYF	TGTGCCAGCTCACCCGGGTCCTACGAGCAGTACTTC
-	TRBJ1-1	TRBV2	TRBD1	CASTTGTGWFTEAFF	TGTGCCAGCACTACGGGGACAGGTTGGTTCACTGAAGCTTTCTTT
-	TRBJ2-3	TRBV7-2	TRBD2	CASSLGMTSGATDTQYF	TGTGCCAGCAGCTTGGGGATGACCAGCGGGGCCACAGATACGCAGTATTTT
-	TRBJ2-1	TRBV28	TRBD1	CASSSGQDLEQFF	TGTGCCAGCAGTTCGGGACAGGACCTTGAGCAGTTCTTC
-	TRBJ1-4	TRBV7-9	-	CASSLPTTNEKLFF	TGTGCCAGCAGCTTACCAACAACTAATGAAAAACTGTTTTTT
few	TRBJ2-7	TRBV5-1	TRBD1	CASSWVPGGTSEQYF	TGCGCCAGCAGCTGGGTTCCAGGGGGTACATCCGAGCAGTACTTC
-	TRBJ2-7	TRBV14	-	CASSQADIYEQYF	TGTGCCAGCAGCCAAGCAGATATTTACGAGCAGTACTTC
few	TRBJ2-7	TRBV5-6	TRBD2	CASSLELAGEEQYF	TGTGCCAGCAGCTTAGAACTAGCGGGAGAAGAGCAGTACTTC
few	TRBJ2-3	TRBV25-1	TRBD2	CASSELPVTSASDTQYF	TGTGCCAGCAGTGAATTGCCCGTTACTAGCGCGTCAGATACGCAGTATTTT
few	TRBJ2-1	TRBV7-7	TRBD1	CASSPNIGDRGYNEQFF	TGTGCTAGCAGCCCTAATATCGGGGACAGGGGCTACAATGAGCAGTTCTTC
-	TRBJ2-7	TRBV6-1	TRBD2	CASSVILAGGPGEQYF	TGTGCCAGCAGTGTGATACTAGCGGGGGGGCCGGGCGAGCAGTACTTC
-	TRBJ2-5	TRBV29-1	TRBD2	CSVAGGEETQYF	TGCAGCGTTGCCGGGGGGGAAGAGACCCAGTACTTC
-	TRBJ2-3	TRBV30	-	CAWSLGGVDTQYF	TGTGCCTGGAGCCTAGGGGGGGTGGATACGCAGTATTTT
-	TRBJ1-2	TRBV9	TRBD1	CASSVSQGDGYTF	TGTGCCAGCAGCGTTTCTCAGGGGGATGGCTACACCTTC
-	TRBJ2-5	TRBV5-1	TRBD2	CASSRGLAGEETQYF	TGCGCCAGCAGCAGGGGACTAGCGGGAGAAGAGACCCAGTACTTC
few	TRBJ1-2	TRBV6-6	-	CGSSTTANYGYTF	TGCGGCTCCTCCACGACAGCTAACTATGGCTACACCTTC
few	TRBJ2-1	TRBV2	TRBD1	CASSLGYRGGEQFF	TGTGCCAGCAGCCTAGGATACAGGGGCGGCGAGCAGTTCTTC
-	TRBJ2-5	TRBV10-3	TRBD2	CAISEAWRGGSGQETQYF	TGTGCCATCAGTGAGGCCTGGCGGGGGGGGAGCGGCCAAGAGACCCAGTACTTC
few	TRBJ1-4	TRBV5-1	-	CASSLDPDNEKLFF	TGCGCCAGCAGCTTGGATCCAGATAATGAAAAACTGTTTTTT
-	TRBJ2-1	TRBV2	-	CASRPGLVINEQFF	TGTGCCAGCAGACCGGGACTCGTGATCAATGAGCAGTTCTTC
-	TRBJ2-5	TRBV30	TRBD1	CAWRLTGVGKETQYF	TGTGCCTGGCGTTTAACAGGGGTGGGAAAAGAGACCCAGTACTTC
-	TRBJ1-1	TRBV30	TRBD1	CAWTSDRVNTEAFF	TGTGCCTGGACATCGGACAGGGTGAACACTGAAGCTTTCTTT
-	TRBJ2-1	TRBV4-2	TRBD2	CASSQGLAANNEQFF	TGTGCCAGCAGCCAAGGGCTAGCGGCCAACAATGAGCAGTTCTTC
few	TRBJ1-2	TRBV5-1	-	CASSSRTSGDTAYGYTF	TGCGCCAGCAGCTCACGGACCTCAGGGGACACTGCCTATGGCTACACCTTC
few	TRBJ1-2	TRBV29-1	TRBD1	CSVQGQGYGYTF	TGCAGCGTCCAGGGACAGGGCTATGGCTACACCTTC
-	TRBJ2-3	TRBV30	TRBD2	CAWSALAGTDTQYF	TGTGCCTGGAGTGCCCTAGCGGGCACAGATACGCAGTATTTT
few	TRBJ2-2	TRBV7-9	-	CASTPAVLQGPTGELFF	TGTGCCAGCACCCCGGCGGTTCTGCAGGGCCCCACCGGGGAGCTGTTTTTT
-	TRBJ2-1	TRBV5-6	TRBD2	CASSLTSGGSSYNEQFF	TGTGCCAGCTCCTTGACTAGCGGGGGGAGCTCCTACAATGAGCAGTTCTTC
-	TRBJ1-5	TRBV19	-	CASKSPNQPQHF	TGTGCCAGCAAGAGTCCCAATCAGCCCCAGCATTTT
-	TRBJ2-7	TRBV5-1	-	CASSYPGSEQYF	TGCGCCAGCAGTTACCCTGGCAGCGAGCAGTACTTC
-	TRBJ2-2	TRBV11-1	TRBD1	CASSSTGGNPGELFF	TGTGCCAGCAGCTCGACAGGGGGCAACCCCGGGGAGCTGTTTTTT
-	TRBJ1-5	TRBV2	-	CASSERSSNQPQHF	TGTGCCAGCAGTGAGAGGAGTAGCAATCAGCCCCAGCATTTT
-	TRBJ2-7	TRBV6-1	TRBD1	CASRGQGHYEQYF	TGTGCCAGCAGAGGACAGGGCCACTACGAGCAGTACTTC
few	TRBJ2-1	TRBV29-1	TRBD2	CSVDEPGLAGEWNEQFF	TGCAGCGTTGATGAACCGGGACTAGCGGGAGAATGGAATGAGCAGTTCTTC
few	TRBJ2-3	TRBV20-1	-	CSAQSTDTQYF	TGCAGTGCCCAGAGCACAGATACGCAGTATTTT
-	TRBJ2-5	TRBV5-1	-	CASSTRLTGQETQYF	TGCGCCAGCAGCACCCGCCTGACAGGCCAAGAGACCCAGTACTTC
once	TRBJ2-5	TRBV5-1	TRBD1	CASSPQGAQETQYF	TGCGCCAGCAGCCCACAGGGGGCACAAGAGACCCAGTACTTC
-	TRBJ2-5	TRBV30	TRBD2	CAWSPGLAGETQYF	TGTGCCTGGAGTCCGGGACTAGCTGGAGAGACCCAGTACTTC
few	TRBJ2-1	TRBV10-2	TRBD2	CASLSGKAFNEQFF	TGCGCCAGCCTAAGCGGGAAGGCCTTTAATGAGCAGTTCTTC
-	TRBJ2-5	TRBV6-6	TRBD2	CASSYPTSGQETQYF	TGTGCCAGCAGTTATCCCACTAGCGGCCAAGAGACCCAGTACTTC
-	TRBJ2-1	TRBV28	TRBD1	CASWDRVINEQFF	TGTGCCAGCTGGGACAGGGTGATCAATGAGCAGTTCTTC
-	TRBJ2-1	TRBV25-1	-	CASSGGPAGWDEQFF	TGTGCCAGCAGTGGCGGTCCGGCAGGGTGGGATGAGCAGTTCTTC
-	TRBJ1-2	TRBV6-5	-	CASKRGVFNYGYTF	TGTGCCAGCAAGCGAGGCGTATTTAACTATGGCTACACCTTC
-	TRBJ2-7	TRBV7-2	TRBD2	CASSTPLRGAFSYEQYF	TGTGCCAGCAGCACCCCCCTGCGGGGGGCCTTCTCCTACGAGCAGTACTTC
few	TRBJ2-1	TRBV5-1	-	CASSPSTVGEQFF	TGCGCCAGCAGCCCATCGACAGTCGGGGAGCAGTTCTTC
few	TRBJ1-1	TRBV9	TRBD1	CASSSRDRGAEAFF	TGTGCCAGCAGCTCCCGGGACAGGGGAGCTGAAGCTTTCTTT
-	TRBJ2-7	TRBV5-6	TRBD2	CASSWAPRTSGFYEQYF	TGTGCCAGCAGCTGGGCCCCCCGGACTAGCGGGTTCTACGAGCAGTACTTC
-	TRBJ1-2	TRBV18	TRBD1	CASSPSGQEGYGYTF	TGTGCCAGCTCACCCTCCGGACAGGAAGGATATGGCTACACCTTC
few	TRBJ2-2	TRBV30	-	CAWSASASTGELFF	TGTGCCTGGAGTGCTAGCGCCAGCACCGGGGAGCTGTTTTTT
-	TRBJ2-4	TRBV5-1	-	CASSLGTDGDIQYF	TGCGCCAGCAGCTTGGGGACTGACGGAGACATTCAGTACTTC